The T cell receptor (beta chain) described here comes from a study of T cells in Graves' hyperthyroidism and ophthalmopathy. RNA transcripts provided the source from which TCR beta CDR3 regions were amplified. RT-PCR in the first round (using the HTBI primer set) targeted the TCR CDR3. TCRdb processed the multiplex PCR reads anew with MiXCR; each CDR3 protein has one entry. The sample records 550,000 to 600,000 distinct CDR3 sequences, 11% to 15% being singletons. This clonotype occurred many times. Its cognate antigen is unknown. The CDR3 consists of 16 residues. V shed 4 bases, J shed 2 bases, and the junction held 12 bases outside the gene matches. Germline assignment: CDR1 SGHKS and CDR2 YYEKEE (reference sequence). Whole-study findings and limits: The model forecast ophthalmopathy, anticipating it by a median about 6.5 months before onset. Blood shared most expanded thyroid clonotypes above 0.001.

Exclusion of a patient resulted from uncontrolled infection, other autoimmune disease, pregnancy or lactation. Clinical symptoms, serum thyroxine and TRAb, thyroid ultrasound and orbital computed tomography together formed the diagnostic basis. The chain is built from TRBV5-5 and TRBJ2-7; 7 bases agree with TRBD1. Sequencing was done on a sample of blood. This receptor was identified in a woman in her late teens or twenties with Graves' ophthalmopathy. CDR3 amino acids: CASSENRGRGPYEQYF. The CDR3 DNA reads as TGTGCCAGCAGCGAGAACAGGGGAAGAGGCCCCTACGAGCAGTACTTC.